The 18 T cell receptor beta chains below come from one sample, sequenced in a study of beta chain features in type 1 diabetes. Sequencing targeted expressed TCRB transcripts, as all isolated RNA had been reverse transcribed. The table came from immunoSEQ multiplex PCR; TCRdb's copy has only in-frame clones and leaves some out. Altogether hundreds of thousands of clones are present, approximately 30% being singletons, with the ten largest covering 0.05% to 0.065%. Sequencing was done on a sample of naive CD4+ T cells from blood. The origin of the receptors is a man between 18 and 29 years old in good health.

This clone has just a few counts. V usage is TRBV11-2 and J usage is TRBJ2-6, with D uncertain. This CDR3 has 15 amino acids. V was pared by 3 bases and J by 0 bases, with 6 bases between. Germline V CDR1 and CDR2: SGHAT, FQNNGV. The CDR3 DNA sequence: TGTGCCAGCAGCTTCTCGGCCTCTGGGGCCAACGTCCTGACTTTC. Translation: CASSFSASGANVLTF.

J is TRBJ2-1 and V is TRBV5-1, with D hard to call. The CDR3 runs to 16 residues. Germline CDR1 is SGHRS and CDR2 is YFSETQ. The V gene lost 0 bases and the J gene lost 4 bases, with 14 bases spanning the gap. In nucleotides, the CDR3 is TGCGCCAGCAGCTTGGCCCCCGTACCGGATTACAATGAGCAGTTCTTC. Encoded protein: CASSLAPVPDYNEQFF.

Of note for this clone: The identical CDR3 is also encoded by other nucleotide sequences in the sample. The V and J genes are TRBV5-1 and TRBJ2-7; possibly TRBD2 for D (6 bases). Germline V gene sequence: CDR1 SGHRS, CDR2 YFSETQ. V was trimmed by 2 bases and J by 7 bases, leaving 7 bases between them. The CDR3 totals 11 residues. The CDR3 DNA reads as TGCGCCAGCAGCTTAGGGAGGGAGCAGTACTTC. Its protein is CASSLGREQYF.

The chain combines TRBV23-1 with TRBJ2-5; 8 bases are a match to TRBD2. TRBV23-1 is an ORF, and what it does is uncertain. This CDR3 spans 15 amino acids. The trim removed 3 bases at V and 5 bases at J, leaving 8 bases unmatched. CDR3 amino acids: CASSHPSGGRETQYF. The DNA of the CDR3 is TGCGCCAGCAGTCACCCCTCCGGCGGGAGGGAGACCCAGTACTTC.

With regard to this clone: The sample contains more than one DNA sequence encoding this CDR3. The rearrangement uses TRBV7-2 and TRBJ2-7, with 10 positions matching TRBD1. The V gene's germline CDR1 is SGHTA and CDR2 FQGNSA. V dropped 3 bases and J dropped 4; count of bases not matched to a gene: 3. CDR3 length: 14 amino acids. DNA for the CDR3: TGTGCCAGCAGCTTGCGGGACAGGGGTTACGAGCAGTACTTC. It codes for CASSLRDRGYEQYF.

About this clone itself: Different DNA sequences within this sample yield the same CDR3. This rearrangement joins TRBV11-2 to TRBJ2-3; D remains ambiguous. The CDR3 has 12 amino acids. Trimming left V 1 base short and J 6 bases short, with 5 bases between. Germline V CDR1 and CDR2: SGHAT, FQNNGV. CDR3 in amino acids: CASSLVRDTQYF. The CDR3 region has the DNA TGTGCCAGCAGCTTAGTTCGCGATACGCAGTATTTT.

This clone was counted between two and nine times. This chain links TRBV7-2 with TRBJ2-7; D is perhaps TRBD2 (6 bases). Between the trimmed V and J ends, which lost 6 bases and 0 bases, there was a span of 15 bases. This CDR3 contains 15 residues. Germline values: CDR1 SGHTA, CDR2 FQGNSA. The CDR3 nucleotides are TGTGCCAGCAGTCGTATAGCGGAGAGCTCCTACGAGCAGTACTTC. Protein product: CASSRIAESSYEQYF.

A few counts support this clone. The chain joins TRBV30 to TRBJ2-7; perhaps D is TRBD1 or TRBD2 (5 bases each). There are 12 residues in the CDR3. Trimming cost V 8 bases and J 4 bases, with 15 bases left between them. CDR1 and CDR2 from the germline V gene are GTSNPN and SVGIG (reference sequence). The CDR3 loop reads CAGTTHPYEQYF. The CDR3 DNA reads TGTGCCGGGACGACCCACCCTTACGAGCAGTACTTC. Supplemented by reference TRBV30 and TRBJ2-7, the full variable domain reads SQTIHQWPATLVQPVGSPLSLECTVEGTSNPNLYWYRQAAGRGLQLLFYSVGIGQISSEVPQNLSASRPQDRQFILSSKKLLLSDSGFYLCAGTTHPYEQYFGPGTRLTVT.

The rearrangement uses TRBV7-2 and TRBJ1-5; unclear D gene. V dropped 4 bases and J dropped 1 base, with 14 bases sitting between them. The germline CDR1 and CDR2 sequences are SGHTA and FQGNSA. There are 16 residues in the CDR3. CDR3 region: CASSSLGRASNQPQHF. The CDR3 DNA sequence: TGTGCCAGCAGCTCTCTAGGACGGGCCAGCAATCAGCCCCAGCATTTT.

This clone was seen a handful of times. The chain has TRBV5-1 and TRBJ2-1; no reliable D call. The CDR3 totals 15 residues. Deletions cut 1 base from V and 4 bases from J, with 12 bases between. The germline gives CDR1 SGHRS, CDR2 YFSETQ. The CDR3: CASSLSDQTYNEQFF. The CDR3 coding sequence is TGCGCCAGCAGCTTGAGTGACCAGACATACAATGAGCAGTTCTTC.

This chain connects TRBV14 to TRBJ2-3; the D gene is possibly TRBD1 (5 bases). Trimming shortened V by 4 bases and J by 2 bases, and 16 bases separated the two germline ends. CDR1 is SGHDN, CDR2 FVKESK, per germline. The CDR3 covers 16 residues. Here the CDR3 DNA reads TGTGCCAGCAGCCGATCAGACCGCAGGGTCACAGATACGCAGTATTTT. This encodes CASSRSDRRVTDTQYF.

Comment on this clone: Other DNA sequences in the sample encode the same CDR3. The V and J genes are TRBV29-1 and TRBJ2-1; 12 positions agree with TRBD2. Germline trimming cut 6 bases from V and 4 bases from J; bases unmatched to any gene: 4. The CDR3 totals 14 residues. Germline CDR1 is SQVTM and CDR2 is ANQGSEA. The CDR3 protein is CSVWTSGIYNEQFF. For the CDR3, the DNA is TGCAGCGTGTGGACTAGCGGGATTTACAATGAGCAGTTCTTC.

V and J are TRBV6-1 and TRBJ2-1; D is tentatively TRBD1 or TRBD2 (5 bases each). The germline V and J ends were trimmed by 8 bases and 2 bases, with 16 bases remaining between them. The CDR3 loop spans 15 amino acids. The germline gives CDR1 MNHNS, CDR2 SASEGT. CDR3 nucleotide sequence: TGTGCCAGCGTGTTGGGACCTCAACCCTACAATGAGCAGTTCTTC. It translates to CASVLGPQPYNEQFF.

This clone was observed many times. The chain uses TRBV7-2 and TRBJ2-5; tentatively, D is TRBD1 (6 bases). CDR3 size: 15 residues. Germline CDR1 and CDR2: SGHTA and FQGNSA. V lost 5 bases to trimming and J lost 1 base, with 14 bases between them. CDR3 sequence (DNA): TGTGCCAGCAGCCGCGGACAGCTAGTCCAAGAGACCCAGTACTTC. As protein: CASSRGQLVQETQYF.

The chain links TRBV7-9 to TRBJ2-5; TRBD2 matches at 8 bases. This CDR3 comprises 15 residues. The V segment lost 3 bases and the J segment 2 bases; nucleotides outside the gene matches: 5. Germline assignment: CDR1 SEHNR and CDR2 FQNEAQ (reference sequence). In nucleotides, the CDR3 is TGTGCCAGCAGCTTTGCCGGGACTAGGCAAGAGACCCAGTACTTC. Its protein product is CASSFAGTRQETQYF.

This clone came up a few times. This same CDR3 is encoded by further DNA sequences in the sample. J is TRBJ2-2 and V is TRBV11-2, with D unclear. Germline CDR1 and CDR2: SGHAT and FQNNGV. The V gene lost 5 bases and the J gene lost 1 base, with 2 bases spanning the gap. The CDR3 is 12 amino acids. CDR3 region: CASSLNTGELFF. In nucleotides, the CDR3 is TGTGCCAGCAGCCTGAACACCGGGGAGCTGTTTTTT. Full variable domain (outside the CDR3, taken from reference TRBV11-2 and TRBJ2-2): EAGVAQSPRYKIIEKRQSVAFWCNPISGHATLYWYQQILGQGPKLLIQFQNNGVVDDSQLPKDRFSAERLKGVDSTLKIQPAKLEDSAVYLCASSLNTGELFFGEGSRLTVL.

V and J are TRBV7-9 and TRBJ2-7, with D unresolved. CDR3 length: 14 residues. V lost 6 bases and J lost 2, with 14 bases in between. Germline loops: CDR1 SEHNR, CDR2 FQNEAQ (reference sequence). The CDR3 bases are TGTGCCAGCAGTCCCCCGCCACCCACCTACGAGCAGTACTTC. This codes for CASSPPPPTYEQYF.

This clone was detected a few times. The V call is TRBV28, the J call TRBJ2-6, with D possibly TRBD1 on 6 matching bases. Per germline, CDR1 MDHEN and CDR2 SYDVKM. V lost 4 bases and J 0 bases, leaving 10 bases between the germline ends. This CDR3 spans 16 amino acids. The CDR3, as DNA: TGTGCCAGCAGTTCCCCAGGGGACTCTGGGGCCAACGTCCTGACTTTC. Its protein product is CASSSPGDSGANVLTF.